What follows is one TCR beta chain and its context. As yet, its antigen is unknown. These data are taken from a study of PD-L1 blockade in urothelial cancer. Synthetic TCR analog templates were added to each PCR reaction. FFPE tumors had their DNA quantified with amplified housekeeping genes. The repertoire was sequenced with immunoSEQ multiplex PCR; TCRdb's copy has only in-frame clones and lacks some. The sample yields approximately 35,000 clones, approximately 34% seen once. Study results and limitations: Stronger expansion of tumor-associated clones in blood at 3 weeks distinguished durable-benefit patients.

Per the germline V gene, CDR1 is SGDLS and CDR2 is YYNGEE. The CDR3 is made up of 13 amino acids. V was trimmed by 4 bases and J by 7 bases, leaving 11 bases between them. The receptor was derived from a man aged 60-69 years with urothelial cancer. V and J are TRBV9 and TRBJ2-2; tentative D call: TRBD1 (5 bases). The specimen comprised tumor tissue, sampled before atezolizumab (anti-PD-L1) treatment. The CDR3 protein is CASSPNRGGELFF. The CDR3 DNA sequence: TGTGCCAGCAGCCCGAATAGGGGCGGGGAGCTGTTTTTT.